The 25 T cell receptor beta chains in this list originate from one sample, sequenced in a study of T cells in localized non-small cell lung cancer. Sequenced by immunoSEQ multiplex PCR; TCRdb stores in-frame clones only, minus some. In the table there are 65,000 to 95,000 clones, about 78% of which are singletons. Sequencing was performed on PBMCs, taken before any cancer treatment. These receptors were obtained from a man aged 40 to 70 with stage II squamous cell lung carcinoma.

This clone has only a few counts. The V call is TRBV9, the J call TRBJ2-2, with D possibly being TRBD2 (7 bases). CDR1 is SGDLS and CDR2 is YYNGEE in the germline V gene. The CDR3 has 16 residues. Trimming took 5 bases from V and 3 from J, leaving 17 bases between them. CDR3 nucleotide sequence: TGTGCCAGCAGTCTGAGGGGGGGCTCGGACACCGGGGAGCTGTTTTTT. Translated, it gives CASSLRGGSDTGELFF.

The chain combines TRBV19 with TRBJ2-5, with a tentative D call TRBD2 (5 bases). The germline V gene has CDR1 LNHDA and CDR2 SQIVND (reference sequence). The CDR3 runs to 13 residues. V lost 6 bases, J lost 5 bases, and 13 bases lay in between. CDR3 nucleotides: TGTGCCAGTAGGGAGGCCGCGGCGGAGACCCAGTACTTC. Its protein is CASREAAAETQYF.

The rearrangement joins TRBV6-1 to TRBJ1-2, with TRBD1 as a possible D gene (5 bases). This CDR3 is built from 15 residues. CDR1 is MNHNS, CDR2 SASEGT, per germline. V shed 1 base and J shed 4 bases, with 13 bases lying between them. Here the CDR3 reads CASSEGMGPGYGYTF. CDR3 in DNA: TGTGCCAGCAGTGAAGGGATGGGACCAGGCTATGGCTACACCTTC.

The chain joins TRBV2 to TRBJ1-1; 8 bases match TRBD1. CDR3 length equals 16 residues. The germline gives CDR1 SNHLY, CDR2 FYNNEI. Losses at the gene ends were 6 bases for V and 1 base for J; bases not matched to a gene: 10. The CDR3 here is CASRRGVDRGNTEAFF. For the CDR3, the DNA is TGTGCCAGCAGGAGAGGAGTCGACAGGGGGAACACTGAAGCTTTCTTT.

The J gene is TRBJ1-4, the V gene TRBV30; unclear D gene. Germline-derived CDR1 and CDR2 are GTSNPN and SVGIG (reference sequence). The CDR3 runs to 13 residues. Trimming cost V 7 bases and J 11 bases, with 20 bases left between them. The CDR3 nucleotides read TGTGCCTCAAGGACGGAGAGGTTGGCGAAACTGTTTTTT. Its protein is CASRTERLAKLFF.

The chain recombines TRBV20-1 with TRBJ2-1; D is perhaps TRBD2 (5 bases). The CDR3 spans 8 residues. CDR1 is DFQATT, CDR2 SNEGSKA, per germline (reference sequence). CDR3 nucleotides: TGCAGGCCGGGGGAGCAGTTCTTC. Its translation is CRPGEQFF.

The table lists this clone with a few counts. The chain links TRBV7-9 to TRBJ2-7, with TRBD2 matching 10 bases. The CDR3 is 14 amino acids. After removal of 3 bases from V and 8 bases from J, the junction contained 7 bases not matched to a gene. Germline V gene data show CDR1 as SEHNR and CDR2 as FQNEAQ (reference sequence). Here the CDR3 DNA reads TGTGCCAGCAGCTTCACCGGGACTAGCGATCAGCAGTACTTC. Translating gives CASSFTGTSDQQYF.

The V call is TRBV28, the J call TRBJ2-7; D is perhaps TRBD2 (5 bases). The CDR3 has 14 amino acids. The V end lost 5 bases, the J end lost 7 bases, and 18 bases lay between the germline ends. The germline CDR1 and CDR2 sequences are MDHEN and SYDVKM. Here the CDR3 DNA reads TGTGCCAGCAGTCTCGACACGGAGGAAGGGGAGCAGTACTTC. It translates to CASSLDTEEGEQYF.

The V and J genes are TRBV6-5 and TRBJ1-5, with a weak D call TRBD1 (5 bases). The CDR3 has 14 residues. Trimming cost V 2 bases and J 2 bases, with 7 bases left between them. Germline lookup yields CDR1 MNHEY and CDR2 SVGAGI. For the CDR3, the DNA is TGTGCCAGCAGTTACGTGGGGGGCAATCAGCCCCAGCATTTT. Translating gives CASSYVGGNQPQHF.

This chain connects TRBV14 to TRBJ1-1; 8 nucleotides agree with TRBD1. Germline V CDR1 and CDR2: SGHDN, FVKESK. Trimming took 4 bases from V and 1 from J; bases not matched to a gene: 20. The CDR3 spans 20 residues. The CDR3 region is CASSRTDYRDRLGRNTEAFF. The CDR3 DNA sequence: TGTGCCAGCAGCCGTACCGATTACCGGGACAGGTTAGGGAGGAACACTGAAGCTTTCTTT.

This sequence joins TRBV30 and TRBJ1-5; TRBD1 agrees at 7 bases. Germline values: CDR1 GTSNPN, CDR2 SVGIG (reference sequence). V lost 4 bases and J lost 3; bases outside the gene matches: 3. CDR3 length: 13 amino acids. The CDR3 sequence: CAWNRGPNQPQHF. CDR3 coding DNA: TGTGCCTGGAACAGGGGTCCCAATCAGCCCCAGCATTTT. Combining the CDR3 with reference TRBV30 and TRBJ1-5 gives the whole variable domain SQTIHQWPATLVQPVGSPLSLECTVEGTSNPNLYWYRQAAGRGLQLLFYSVGIGQISSEVPQNLSASRPQDRQFILSSKKLLLSDSGFYLCAWNRGPNQPQHFGDGTRLSIL.

The J gene is TRBJ2-7, the V gene TRBV29-1; perhaps TRBD1 as D (6 bases). CDR1 is SQVTM and CDR2 is ANQGSEA in the germline V gene. The V gene lost 4 bases and the J gene lost 0 bases, with 16 bases spanning the gap. The CDR3 has 15 residues. CDR3 amino acids: CSVVSKDSFSYEQYF. CDR3 nucleotides: TGCAGCGTTGTATCTAAGGACAGCTTCTCCTACGAGCAGTACTTC.

The chain couples TRBV7-2 to TRBJ1-4; 7 bases are shared with TRBD1. CDR1 and CDR2 (germline): SGHTA, FQGNSA. V was pared by 6 bases and J by 7 bases, with 11 bases of the junction left unmatched. CDR3 length equals 15 residues. Here the CDR3 reads CASSSRLGGFEKLFF. CDR3 in DNA: TGTGCCAGCAGTTCGAGGCTAGGGGGCTTTGAAAAACTGTTTTTT. The full variable domain, its missing parts supplied by reference TRBV7-2 and TRBJ1-4, is GAGVSQSPSNKVTEKGKDVELRCDPISGHTALYWYRQSLGQGLEFLIYFQGNSAPDKSGLPSDRFSAERTGGSVSTLTIQRTQQEDSAVYLCASSSRLGGFEKLFFGSGTQLSVL.

CDR3 DNA sequence: TGTGCCAGCAGATTCACAGATACGCAGTATTTT. Its protein product is CASRFTDTQYF. This sequence joins TRBV27 and TRBJ2-3; D remains unclear. The CDR3 sequence is 11 residues long. The germline V gene encodes CDR1 MNHEY and CDR2 SMNVEV (reference sequence). Trimming shortened V by 6 bases and J by 2 bases, and 3 bases separated the two germline ends.

The rearrangement links TRBV14 to TRBJ2-2; D uncertain. The CDR3 runs 14 residues. The ends were cut back, 4 bases at V and 1 base at J, with 7 bases in the middle. CDR1 and CDR2 from the germline V gene are SGHDN and FVKESK. The CDR3 DNA sequence: TGTGCCAGCAGCCTAGTAAGGAACACCGGGGAGCTGTTTTTT. Encoded protein: CASSLVRNTGELFF.

This clone was seen just once. The rearrangement joins TRBV9 to TRBJ2-7; tentatively, D is TRBD2 (6 bases). This CDR3 comprises 16 residues. The ends were cut back, 4 bases at V and 3 bases at J, with 20 bases in the middle. CDR1 SGDLS and CDR2 YYNGEE come from the germline V gene. DNA of the CDR3: TGTGCCAGCAGCCCCCGTTTAGGGGAGGCGGGCTACGAGCAGTACTTC. This gives the protein CASSPRLGEAGYEQYF.

The genes are TRBV25-1 and TRBJ1-1; D unclear. The CDR3 runs 11 residues. Germline values: CDR1 MGHDK, CDR2 SYGVNS. With 10 bases removed from V and 2 bases from J, the gap between germline ends came to 8 bases. The CDR3 loop is CATRANTEAFF. CDR3 coding DNA: TGTGCCACGAGGGCAAACACTGAAGCTTTCTTT.

The V and J genes are TRBV19 and TRBJ1-4; no clear D gene. Germline CDR1 and CDR2: LNHDA and SQIVND (reference sequence). V was shortened by 5 bases and J by 4 bases, with 8 bases between the two germline ends. The CDR3 totals 13 residues. The CDR3 spells CASSQQFNEKLFF. The CDR3 nucleotides are TGTGCCAGTAGTCAGCAATTTAATGAAAAACTGTTTTTT.

This clone has only a few counts. The chain is built from TRBV5-6 and TRBJ2-5; 7 bases map to TRBD2. This CDR3 spans 13 amino acids. The germline CDR1 and CDR2 sequences are SGHDT and YYEEEE. Germline trimming cut 4 bases from V and 10 bases from J; bases unmatched to any gene: 10. The CDR3 loop is CASSLLASGVQYF. Written as DNA, the CDR3 is TGTGCCAGCAGCCTCCTGGCGAGCGGGGTCCAGTACTTC.

This chain connects TRBV7-9 to TRBJ1-6; 10 nucleotides match TRBD1. Germline CDR1 is SEHNR and CDR2 is FQNEAQ (reference sequence). The V and J ends lost 5 bases and 7 bases, in that order; junction bases with no gene match: 5. This CDR3 region has 15 residues. The CDR3 spells CASSKTGGPNSPLHF. In nucleotides, the CDR3 is TGTGCCAGCAGCAAGACAGGGGGCCCAAATTCACCCCTCCACTTT.

The chain recombines TRBV19 with TRBJ1-2; TRBD1 might be the D (5 bases). V was shortened by 3 bases and J by 5 bases, with 13 bases between the two germline ends. Germline V CDR1 and CDR2: LNHDA, SQIVND (reference sequence). There are 14 residues in the CDR3. The CDR3 DNA follows: TGTGCCAGTAGTATGAGGGGTCAGCGTTATGGCTACACCTTC. The encoded protein is CASSMRGQRYGYTF. Filled out from reference TRBV19 and TRBJ1-2, the complete variable domain reads DGGITQSPKYLFRKEGQNVTLSCEQNLNHDAMYWYRQDPGQGLRLIYYSQIVNDFQKGDIAEGYSVSREKKESFPLTVTSAQKNPTAFYLCASSMRGQRYGYTFGSGTRLTVV.

The chain carries TRBV7-2 and TRBJ1-1; the D gene is possibly TRBD1 (5 bases). V lost 3 bases to trimming and J lost 8 bases, with 10 bases between them. This CDR3 region has 12 residues. CDR1 SGHTA and CDR2 FQGNSA come from the germline V gene. The CDR3 here is CASSFWGEEAFF. The CDR3 nucleotides read TGTGCCAGCAGCTTTTGGGGGGAAGAAGCTTTCTTT.

The rearrangement links TRBV10-3 to TRBJ1-5; D not certain. The CDR3 has 12 residues. Germline CDR1 reads ENHRY; CDR2 reads SYGVKD. Deletions cut 0 bases from V and 5 bases from J, with 2 bases between. The CDR3 loop reads CAISESDQPQHF. For the CDR3, the DNA is TGTGCCATCAGTGAGTCGGATCAGCCCCAGCATTTT.

CDR3 protein: CASTPRYTGGREHGELFF. Written as DNA, the CDR3 is TGTGCCAGCACCCCCCGGTATACAGGGGGGAGAGAACACGGGGAGCTGTTTTTT. This rearrangement joins TRBV7-2 to TRBJ2-2, with TRBD1 matching 8 bases. The CDR3 runs 18 residues. In germline, CDR1 is SGHTA, CDR2 FQGNSA. V shed 7 bases and J 7 bases; nucleotides not matched to a gene: 20.

The chain joins TRBV6-5 to TRBJ1-1, with TRBD1 matching 9 bases. Trimming at V came to 4 bases and at J to 11 bases, leaving 8 bases not matched to a gene. The CDR3 contains 13 residues. CDR1 and CDR2 (germline): MNHEY, SVGAGI. The CDR3 nucleotides read TGTGCCAGCAGTTTCCGTGGACAGGGGAGGGCTTTCTTT. This gives the protein CASSFRGQGRAFF.